A selection of T cell receptor beta chains follows, all from one sample in a study of blood T cell repertoires in COVID-19. TCRdb's copy holds only in-frame clones and misses some; the assay was immunoSEQ multiplex PCR. Of more than 85,000 clones in the sample, roughly 82% were seen once. Sequencing was carried out using peripheral blood. Source of these receptors: an older man with acute or convalescent COVID-19. The CDR3 runs from the conserved cysteine through the conserved F or W.

TRBJ1-5 | TRBV28 | CASSLRGGNQPQHF
TRBJ1-3 | TRBV4-3 | CASSSRLVGNTIYF
TRBJ2-4 | TRBV21-1 | CASSKGGWDYKNIQYF
TRBJ2-1 | TRBV5-4 | CASSLGGTGYYNEQFF
TRBJ1-1 | TRBV7-2 | CASSLGTIGGEAFF
TRBJ1-2 | TRBV27 | CASSPGQGAYYGYTF
TRBJ2-1 | TRBV7-2 | CASSLASGPYNEQFF
TRBJ2-2 | TRBV24-1 | CATSDPLRDSYTGELFF
TRBJ1-1 | TRBV3-1/TRBV3-2 | CASSPGLGNTEAFF
TRBJ2-3 | TRBV4-3 | CASSQDPGGAPDTQYF
TRBJ1-4 | TRBV20-1 | CSASQGVKLFF
TRBJ2-7 | TRBV5-1 | CASSSSGGTYEQYF
TRBJ2-1 | TRBV30 | CAWTRGLAAYNEQFF
TRBJ1-2 | TRBV27 | CASSAPGQGFYGYTF
TRBJ1-1 | TRBV18 | CASSPSQATEAFF
TRBJ1-1 | TRBV19 | CASSIINMNTEAFF
TRBJ2-7 | TRBV6-2/TRBV6-3 | CASSYSPRTSGGYEQYF
TRBJ2-7 | TRBV28 | CASIQGAAVGYEQYF
TRBJ2-5 | TRBV19 | CASSSGQGPQETQYF
TRBJ2-7 | TRBV19 | CASSTSPPTGAYEQYF
TRBJ1-2 | TRBV29-1 | CSVGDHGGGGYTF
TRBJ1-3 | TRBV12-3/TRBV12-4 | CASSLGGEGTIYF
TRBJ2-7 | TRBV30 | CAWISTGGRGEQYF
TRBJ2-7 | TRBV27 | CASSSLAGDLTYEQYF
TRBJ2-4 | TRBV7-2 | CASSPDRGRGKNIQYF
TRBJ2-1 | TRBV7-9 | CASSSASGTRSYNEQFF
TRBJ1-6 | TRBV4-3 | CASSPRAGTGFSPLHF
TRBJ2-1 | TRBV6-6 | CASSDRGVANEQFF
TRBJ1-5 | TRBV24-1 | CATSSRNQPQHF
TRBJ1-2 | TRBV19 | CASSMKPGELYGYTF
TRBJ1-2 | TRBV4-3 | CASSQFLSGGLGGYTF
TRBJ2-5 | TRBV30 | CAWSAGKETQYF
TRBJ2-1 | TRBV6-2/TRBV6-3 | CASSPRQGAYNEQFF
TRBJ2-2 | TRBV9 | CASSVEIGPKGGTGELFF
TRBJ2-7 | TRBV9 | CASSVSGQGAEQYF
TRBJ1-1 | TRBV6-5 | CASSYLEGRGAFF
TRBJ1-3 | TRBV30 | CACSSGTGVYSFSGNTIYF
TRBJ1-2 | TRBV7-2 | CASSRQGEYGYTF
TRBJ2-7 | TRBV27 | CASSFPGSEQYF
TRBJ1-1 | TRBV5-1 | CASSLSPSDTEAFF
TRBJ1-1 | TRBV19 | CASRRDRRMNTEAFF
TRBJ2-3 | TRBV7-2 | CASSAQRQGPTDTQYF
TRBJ1-4 | TRBV5-6 | CASSFRTGTTNEKLFF
TRBJ2-7 | TRBV4-3 | CASSQDVGTGRYF
TRBJ2-7 | TRBV6-5 | CASRRLAGVYEQYF
TRBJ2-2 | TRBV11-2 | CASTRDRVNTGELFF